The T cell receptor (beta chain) under discussion was sequenced for a study of vaccination effects on CD4 cells after COVID-19. Notes on this clone: Its cognate antigen is unknown.

This CDR3 is built from 18 residues. Per germline, CDR1 SQVTM and CDR2 ANQGSEA. V gave up 1 base and J gave up 5 bases; unmatched junction bases: 15. Repertoires were generated with immunoSEQ multiplex PCR, while TCRdb's copy carries only in-frame clones and drops some. The profile covers fewer than 30,000 clones, with around 75% appearing a single time and 9% to 12% taken by the ten largest. Before any sequencing was done, the ViraFEST assay used viral peptide pools to expand antigen-specific CD4+ T cells. With about 9 days of culture completed, CD4+ T cells were isolated. People in the vaccine group had not been infected with SARS-CoV-2 before, and their nucleocapsid antibodies were negative. In the cultures, half the medium was exchanged for IL-2 medium on days 3 and 7.

The chain recombines TRBV29-1 with TRBJ2-3, with 10 nucleotides matching TRBD2. The receptor was isolated from a human donor who received a COVID-19 vaccine. The sequencing used CD4+ T cells from PBMCs cultured with HCoV-NL63 spike peptides, collected before COVID-19 vaccination. For the CDR3, the DNA is TGCAGCGTTGAAGGTACTAGCGGGGTAATCTTATCGGGAGATACGCAGTATTTT. Amino acid sequence: CSVEGTSGVILSGDTQYF.